Given below is one TCR beta chain in context. The data belong to a study of cytomegalovirus exposure and HLA in healthy donors. V was pared by 5 bases and J by 3 bases, with 11 bases between. From germline, CDR1 is ENHRY and CDR2 SYGVKD. The CDR3 contains 13 residues. This PCR relied on a set of 60 Vbeta primers and 13 Jbeta primers. The data were produced by immunoSEQ multiplex PCR, yet TCRdb's version contains in-frame clones alone and is incomplete. The repertoire includes about 150,000 clones, approximately 80% of them detected once, and 3.5% to 5% sits in the top ten. The chain links TRBV10-3 to TRBJ2-7; TRBD1 might be the D (6 bases). This TCR derives from a male donor in good health and CMV-seronegative. Sequenced input: PBMCs. The CDR3 nucleotides are TGTGCCATCAGTCCAGGGGCCCACTACGAGCAGTACTTC. It yields the protein CAISPGAHYEQYF.